This T cell receptor (beta chain) originates from a study of radiation and T cells in renal cell carcinoma. Study-level findings and limits: In blood, top tumor clones expanded by 2 weeks, shrinking by 4. Without pretreatment biopsies, baseline tumor clonotype presence was undetermined.

Libraries were prepared by immunoSEQ multiplex PCR; TCRdb keeps only in-frame clonotypes and omits some of them. The profile shows approximately 63,000 clones, around 78% of them singletons. V lost 2 bases and J lost 4, with 11 bases in between. Germline CDR1 KGHSH, CDR2 LQKENI. This CDR3 contains 14 residues. Time point here: baseline pretreatment blood. Treatment indicated: 15 Gy SBRT to primary tumor, nephrectomy 4 weeks later. As concerns this clone: No antigen is known for it.

The chain uses TRBV18 and TRBJ1-2; perhaps TRBD1 as D (5 bases). Sample: blood, taken from a patient whose treatment included radiotherapy and nephrectomy. This TCR was recovered from a man aged 55 to 70 with renal cell carcinoma. The CDR3 DNA sequence: TGTGCCAGCTCACCAACAGGAACCGTCTATGGCTACACCTTC. Translation gives CASSPTGTVYGYTF.